These T cell receptor beta chains were read from a single sample in a study of T cells after yellow fever vaccination. TCRdb independently ran MiXCR on the 5' RACE reads; one entry per CDR3 protein. Of approximately 120,000 distinct CDR3 sequences listed, around 7.4% are singletons. Sequences were derived from CD4+ T cells sorted from PBMCs, sampled roughly 10 days after the first yellow fever vaccination. The receptor set was obtained from a man between 18 and 29 years old who received the YFV17D yellow fever vaccine. Both conserved end residues are trimmed from each CDR3.

V	J	CDR3
TRBV2	TRBJ1-6	ASNPPPSYNSPLH
TRBV19	TRBJ2-3	ASSPLWGGAGTDTQY
TRBV20-1	TRBJ1-2	SAAAGQGARGYT
TRBV10-3	TRBJ1-1	AIRPGRNDGTEAF
TRBV24-1	TRBJ1-1	ATSDLQGARTEAF
TRBV27	TRBJ1-4	ASSLLRKKLF
TRBV3-1	TRBJ2-1	ASSQHVAAGDSEQF
TRBV5-8	TRBJ2-3	ASSSDRINADTQY
TRBV4-2	TRBJ1-4	ASSLTGEDEKLF
TRBV20-1	TRBJ2-3	SAKGASTDTQY
TRBV2	TRBJ1-1	ASSSRQTVNTEAF
TRBV25-1	TRBJ1-1	ASSAPGAPEAF
TRBV7-8	TRBJ2-5	ASSLDQGQETQY
TRBV7-2	TRBJ2-3	ASSLRGNTDTQY
TRBV4-1	TRBJ1-6	ASSQAPGASPKNSPLH
TRBV12-3/TRBV12-4	TRBJ1-5	ASSGDRGNQPQH
TRBV5-1	TRBJ2-7	ASRVQGTNEQY
TRBV5-1	TRBJ2-5	ASSLAGTGRETQY
TRBV12-3/TRBV12-4	TRBJ2-5	ASSSLVSQETQY
TRBV5-1	TRBJ2-1	ACRLAGDYNEQF
TRBV6-5	TRBJ2-3	ASSYVRGPVDTQY
TRBV11-1	TRBJ2-2	ASSPGQGASTGELF
TRBV28	TRBJ1-2	ASSFLDRTGSTNYGYT
TRBV27	TRBJ1-2	ASSPRVSYGYT
TRBV2	TRBJ1-6	ASGLDRGDSPLH
TRBV6-5	TRBJ2-1	ASSYSRGGRAEQF
TRBV24-1	TRBJ2-5	ATSDRPGILRDRKKETQY
TRBV29-1	TRBJ1-1	SVNRDLNTEAF
TRBV2	TRBJ1-5	ASSGDIQHQPQH
TRBV5-1	TRBJ1-2	ASSRGGGGYT
TRBV11-1	TRBJ1-1	ASKIPGQHTEAF
TRBV24-1	TRBJ2-5	ATSDPSAETQY
TRBV7-3	TRBJ1-1	ASSLTTSTEAF
TRBV12-3/TRBV12-4	TRBJ2-3	ASSSPGQGSGDTQY
TRBV7-2	TRBJ2-2	ASSLESLPNTGELF
TRBV11-3	TRBJ1-1	ASSLARQTEAF
TRBV7-2	TRBJ1-1	ASSLPGLNTEAF
TRBV7-9	TRBJ1-2	ASSLGSPGYT
TRBV2	TRBJ2-3	ASSRERVSGGPTDTQY
TRBV4-1	TRBJ1-2	ASSQRSRGGREDYT
TRBV20-1	TRBJ2-1	SAPYLGGGKNEQF
TRBV7-9	TRBJ1-5	ASSPNRDRGNQPQH
TRBV7-2	TRBJ1-2	ASSSRQGVGSNYGYT
TRBV5-1	TRBJ1-4	ASSQTNKNEKLF
TRBV12-3/TRBV12-4	TRBJ1-5	ASQRGSQPQH
TRBV3-1	TRBJ2-2	ACSQGDLAGAYTGELF
TRBV5-1	TRBJ2-6	ASSGGAPSGANVLT